This T cell receptor beta chain was recorded in a study of CD8 T cell repertoires and HIV-1 epitope variants. Turning to this clone: Its antigen is not identified.

V dropped 5 bases and J dropped 0; count of bases not matched to a gene: 5. Germline CDR1 and CDR2: SGHVS and FNYEAQ. The CDR3 length is 16 residues. TCR beta CDR3 was sequenced at survey depth on immunoSEQ. Only in-frame clones appear in the TCRdb table, and some are missing; sequencing was by immunoSEQ multiplex PCR. The table has 5,100 or so clones, about 70% seen once. This TCR was recovered from a male donor with HIV. Specimen: cultured CD8+ T cells derived from PBMCs. The gene calls are TRBV7-6 and TRBJ1-1; the match to TRBD1 covers 11 bases. The CDR3 region has the DNA TGTGCCAGCAGCCGAGGGACAGGGGGGATGAACACTGAAGCTTTCTTT. It yields the protein CASSRGTGGMNTEAFF.